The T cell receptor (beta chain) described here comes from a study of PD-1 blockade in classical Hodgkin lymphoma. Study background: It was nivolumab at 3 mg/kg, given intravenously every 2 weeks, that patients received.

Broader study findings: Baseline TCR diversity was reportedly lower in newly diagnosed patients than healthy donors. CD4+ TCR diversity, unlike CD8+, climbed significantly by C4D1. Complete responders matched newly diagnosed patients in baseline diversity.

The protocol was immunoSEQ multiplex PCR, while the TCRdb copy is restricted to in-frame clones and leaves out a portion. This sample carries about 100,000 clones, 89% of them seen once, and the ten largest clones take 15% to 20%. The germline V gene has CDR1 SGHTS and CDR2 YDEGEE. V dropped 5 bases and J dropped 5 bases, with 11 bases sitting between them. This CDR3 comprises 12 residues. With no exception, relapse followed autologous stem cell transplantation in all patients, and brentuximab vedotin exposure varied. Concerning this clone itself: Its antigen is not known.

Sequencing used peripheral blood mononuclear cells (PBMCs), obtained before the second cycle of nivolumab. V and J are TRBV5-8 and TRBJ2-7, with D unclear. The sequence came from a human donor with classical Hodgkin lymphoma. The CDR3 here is CASRFPSNEQYF. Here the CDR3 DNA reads TGTGCCAGCAGGTTCCCTTCTAACGAGCAGTACTTC. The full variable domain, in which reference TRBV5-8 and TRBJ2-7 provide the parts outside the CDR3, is EAGVTQSPTHLIKTRGQQATLRCSPISGHTSVYWYQQALGLGLQFLLWYDEGEERNRGNFPPRFSGRQFPNYSSELNVNALELEDSALYLCASRFPSNEQYFGPGTRLTVT.